Listed here are 32 T cell receptor beta chains from one sample, sequenced in a study of cytomegalovirus exposure and HLA in healthy donors. The assay was immunoSEQ multiplex PCR, and TCRdb's table has in-frame clones only and misses some. The sample lists 180,000 or so clones, around 86% occurring once. Sequenced sample: PBMCs. The receptors originated from a man aged 25-40 years in good health and CMV-seropositive.

The CDR3: CASRTSGGLTGELFF. The CDR3 DNA sequence: TGTGCCAGCCGGACTAGCGGGGGCCTAACCGGGGAGCTGTTTTTT. V is TRBV25-1 and J is TRBJ2-2, with 13 bases identical to TRBD2. Trimming took 8 bases from V and 5 from J; bases not matched to a gene: 5. The germline V gene encodes CDR1 MGHDK and CDR2 SYGVNS. This CDR3 is built from 15 residues.

The chain couples TRBV14 to TRBJ2-7, with 7 bases fitting TRBD2. V shed 3 bases, J shed 13 bases, and the junction held 9 bases outside the gene matches. The germline V gene encodes CDR1 SGHDN and CDR2 FVKESK. This CDR3 has 12 residues. This CDR3 is CASSQPGLRIYF. CDR3 nucleotide sequence: TGTGCCAGCAGCCAGCCGGGACTAAGGATATACTTC.

The chain carries TRBV30 and TRBJ2-3; D not certain. CDR3 size: 15 residues. Trimming removed 0 bases at V and 1 base at J, with 11 bases between. Germline values: CDR1 GTSNPN, CDR2 SVGIG (reference sequence). The CDR3 sequence is CAWSVQAPGTDTQYF. For the CDR3, the DNA is TGTGCCTGGAGTGTTCAGGCCCCTGGCACAGATACGCAGTATTTT.

This clone was picked up a small number of times. V gene TRBV19 combines with J gene TRBJ1-5, with TRBD1 matching 8 bases. CDR1 and CDR2 (germline): LNHDA, SQIVND (reference sequence). CDR3 length: 17 amino acids. V shed 3 bases and J 2 bases; nucleotides not matched to a gene: 9. CDR3 residues: CASSIGQGAVGNQPQHF. The CDR3 nucleotides are TGTGCCAGTAGTATCGGCCAGGGGGCGGTAGGCAATCAGCCCCAGCATTTT.

The chain links TRBV5-8 to TRBJ1-1, with 7 bases fitting TRBD1. Per the germline V gene, CDR1 is SGHTS and CDR2 is YDEGEE. V gave up 1 base and J gave up 8 bases; unmatched junction bases: 8. This CDR3 is 14 amino acids long. In DNA, the CDR3 is TGTGCCAGCAGCTTGCAAAAGGGGGCTTCCGAAGCTTTCTTT. This encodes CASSLQKGASEAFF.

This rearrangement joins TRBV30 to TRBJ2-7; possible D gene TRBD2, 7 bases. Germline-derived CDR1 and CDR2 are GTSNPN and SVGIG (reference sequence). Trimming stripped 3 bases from V and 2 bases from J, with 20 bases between. The CDR3 is made up of 16 amino acids. The DNA for the CDR3 is TGTGCCTGGAGGGGGCCACGGGGGGCGCTTCCCTACGAGCAGTACTTC. Protein product: CAWRGPRGALPYEQYF.

The chain combines TRBV5-1 with TRBJ2-3; D is possibly TRBD2 (5 bases). Trimming cost V 3 bases and J 2 bases, with 19 bases left between them. Germline V gene sequence: CDR1 SGHRS, CDR2 YFSETQ. The CDR3 spans 17 residues. The CDR3 region has the DNA TGCGCCAGCAGCTCCTCGGGATTCTGGCCTCCCACAGATACGCAGTATTTT. Protein sequence: CASSSSGFWPPTDTQYF.

The CDR3 region is CSVVLRTPLLAKNIQYF. As DNA, the CDR3 is TGCAGCGTTGTCCTCCGGACCCCCTTACTAGCCAAAAACATTCAGTACTTC. The chain is built from TRBV29-1 and TRBJ2-4; D not certain. From germline, CDR1 is SQVTM and CDR2 ANQGSEA. The V end lost 4 bases, the J end lost 0 bases, and 19 bases lay between the germline ends. The CDR3 has 17 amino acids.

The CDR3 nucleotides read TGTGCCAGCAGTTACAGTCTTCCTGGGGCCAACGTCCTGACTTTC. Translation gives CASSYSLPGANVLTF. The chain has TRBV6-5 and TRBJ2-6; D unresolved. V was clipped by 2 bases and J by 2 bases, with 7 bases between them. Per germline, CDR1 MNHEY and CDR2 SVGAGI. The CDR3 runs to 15 residues.

The rearrangement links TRBV5-6 to TRBJ1-1; D is unresolved. The V end was cut by 3 bases, the J end by 3 bases, with 12 bases between. The CDR3 runs 14 residues. Germline CDR1 SGHDT, CDR2 YYEEEE. The chain's CDR3 is CASSSALSDTEAFF. The CDR3 DNA reads as TGTGCCAGCAGCTCAGCTCTATCGGACACTGAAGCTTTCTTT.

The genes are TRBV27 and TRBJ2-1, with TRBD1 identical over 10 bases. Germline V gene lookup returns CDR1 MNHEY and CDR2 SMNVEV (reference sequence). The CDR3 runs to 15 residues. V gave up 5 bases and J gave up 6 bases; unmatched junction bases: 7. The CDR3 nucleotides are TGTGCCAGCAGTCCCCGACAGGGGGCGGGCAATGAGCAGTTCTTC. Amino acids: CASSPRQGAGNEQFF.

The V and J genes are TRBV9 and TRBJ2-1; a weak D match, TRBD2 (6 bases). The CDR3 has 14 residues. V lost 3 bases to trimming and J lost 0 bases, with 7 bases between them. The germline V gene encodes CDR1 SGDLS and CDR2 YYNGEE. CDR3 loop: CASSGDFSYNEQFF. For the CDR3, the DNA is TGTGCCAGCAGCGGGGACTTCTCCTACAATGAGCAGTTCTTC.

This clone has just one count. The rearrangement joins TRBV4-1 to TRBJ2-7, with TRBD2 as a possible D gene (6 bases). With 4 bases removed from V and 6 bases from J, the gap between germline ends came to 16 bases. The CDR3 covers 14 residues. Germline V gene lookup returns CDR1 MGHRA and CDR2 YSYEKL. CDR3 amino acids: CASSPGVAVSEQYF. The DNA of the CDR3 is TGCGCCAGCAGCCCCGGCGTAGCGGTGAGCGAGCAGTACTTC.

The chain combines TRBV9 with TRBJ1-5; 10 bases are shared with TRBD1. Trimming cost V 0 bases and J 4 bases; bases outside gene matches: 1. Germline V gives CDR1 SGDLS, CDR2 YYNGEE. This CDR3 comprises 15 residues. CDR3 bases: TGTGCCAGCAGCGTAGGGGACAGGGGAAATCAGCCCCAGCATTTT. Translating it yields CASSVGDRGNQPQHF.

This chain uses TRBV30 with TRBJ1-3; no definite D call. Between the trimmed V and J ends, which lost 0 bases and 0 bases, there was a span of 3 bases. The CDR3 contains 13 residues. CDR1 is GTSNPN, CDR2 SVGIG, per germline (reference sequence). CDR3 bases: TGTGCCTGGAGTGTTGACTCTGGAAACACCATATATTTT. Amino acids: CAWSVDSGNTIYF.

The chain combines TRBV2 with TRBJ2-4; D is perhaps TRBD2 (6 bases). V lost 8 bases, J lost 7 bases, and 12 bases lay in between. CDR3 length: 12 amino acids. Germline V lookup: CDR1 SNHLY, CDR2 FYNNEI. CDR3 coding DNA: TGTGCCAGCCTGGGGGGAGAGAACATTCAGTACTTC. It codes for CASLGGENIQYF.

The gene calls are TRBV28 and TRBJ1-2, with 8 positions matching TRBD1. The germline V gene encodes CDR1 MDHEN and CDR2 SYDVKM. V lost 6 bases to trimming and J lost 7 bases; unmatched junction nucleotides: 13. The CDR3 consists of 15 residues. Written as DNA, the CDR3 is TGTGCCAGCAGCTTCGGAGACAGGGGACTTCGTGGCTACACCTTC. This encodes CASSFGDRGLRGYTF.

This chain links TRBV28 with TRBJ2-5, with TRBD1 matching 9 bases. There are 14 residues in the CDR3. The germline V gene has CDR1 MDHEN and CDR2 SYDVKM. The V gene end was trimmed by 6 bases and the J gene end by 5 bases; junction bases not matched to a gene: 7. This CDR3 reads CASRPQGALETQYF. CDR3 nucleotide sequence: TGTGCCAGCAGGCCACAGGGGGCGCTTGAGACCCAGTACTTC.

The V and J genes are TRBV6-1 and TRBJ1-2, with TRBD1 matching 9 bases. The CDR3 has 17 residues. Germline V gene sequence: CDR1 MNHNS, CDR2 SASEGT. V was pared by 3 bases and J by 2 bases, with 10 bases of the junction left unmatched. This CDR3 reads CASSDDRGWLTNYGYTF. The CDR3 nucleotides are TGTGCCAGCAGTGACGACAGGGGGTGGTTGACAAACTATGGCTACACCTTC.

The CDR3 sequence: CASSQDRNRAPSSKVYEQYF. The CDR3 nucleotides read TGTGCCAGCAGCCAAGATCGGAACAGGGCACCAAGCTCGAAGGTCTACGAGCAGTACTTC. The chain recombines TRBV4-2 with TRBJ2-7, with a weak D call TRBD1 (6 bases). The CDR3 is 20 residues long. In germline, CDR1 is LGHNA, CDR2 YNFKEQ. Trimming left V 0 bases short and J 3 bases short, with 27 bases between.

The CDR3 loop is CSAKDSYGYTF. CDR3 sequence (DNA): TGCAGTGCCAAGGACAGCTATGGCTACACCTTC. The J gene is TRBJ1-2, the V gene TRBV20-1; TRBD1 is a possible D gene (6 bases). The CDR3 spans 11 residues. Germline assignment: CDR1 DFQATT and CDR2 SNEGSKA (reference sequence). With 6 bases removed from V and 4 bases from J, the gap between germline ends came to 9 bases.

The chain carries TRBV5-4 and TRBJ1-1; D remains ambiguous. V was clipped by 2 bases and J by 1 base, with 6 bases between them. Germline V gene sequence: CDR1 SGHNT, CDR2 YYREEE (reference sequence). This CDR3 has 13 amino acids. The CDR3 bases are TGTGCCAGCAGCTTTAGCCCGAACACTGAAGCTTTCTTT. Protein product: CASSFSPNTEAFF.

The chain is built from TRBV30 and TRBJ2-7; D is unclear. Germline V gene sequence: CDR1 GTSNPN, CDR2 SVGIG (reference sequence). The CDR3 sequence is 12 residues long. The ends were cut back, 8 bases at V and 4 bases at J, with 15 bases in the middle. The CDR3 sequence is CAGAIDLYEQYF. CDR3 DNA: TGTGCCGGAGCTATAGATTTATACGAGCAGTACTTC.

This clone was observed once. The chain combines TRBV9 with TRBJ1-2; 8 bases fit TRBD1. Trimming cost V 5 bases and J 4 bases; bases outside gene matches: 13. Germline V gene sequence: CDR1 SGDLS, CDR2 YYNGEE. This CDR3 region has 16 residues. CDR3 loop: CASSVGTGPLLYGYTF. The CDR3 DNA is TGTGCCAGCAGTGTTGGGACAGGACCTCTACTCTATGGCTACACCTTC.

This clone was recorded a few times. CDR3 protein: CASSSSRSGGTYEQYF. The CDR3 nucleotides read TGTGCCAGCAGCTCAAGCCGCAGCGGAGGCACCTACGAGCAGTACTTC. V is TRBV9 and J is TRBJ2-7, with D tentatively TRBD2 (5 bases). The CDR3 is 16 amino acids. Germline V gene lookup returns CDR1 SGDLS and CDR2 YYNGEE. Trimming took off 4 bases at V and 2 bases at J, with 19 bases between the two ends.

The genes are TRBV29-1 and TRBJ1-4; D unresolved. Per the germline V gene, CDR1 is SQVTM and CDR2 is ANQGSEA. V lost 6 bases to trimming and J lost 3 bases, with 11 bases between them. The CDR3 runs 13 residues. Here the CDR3 DNA reads TGCAGCGTCGTTCCGGAGGCTAATGAAAAACTGTTTTTT. Its protein is CSVVPEANEKLFF.

The J gene is TRBJ1-4, the V gene TRBV5-1; 8 bases are a match to TRBD1. The CDR3 has 16 amino acids. The V segment lost 0 bases and the J segment 3 bases; nucleotides outside the gene matches: 4. Germline CDR1 and CDR2: SGHRS and YFSETQ. CDR3 coding DNA: TGCGCCAGCAGCTTGGCCCCGGGACAGGCTAATGAAAAACTGTTTTTT. It translates to CASSLAPGQANEKLFF.

This chain joins TRBV6-4 and TRBJ2-3, with 10 bases fitting TRBD2. Germline trimming cut 0 bases from V and 4 bases from J; bases unmatched to any gene: 4. From germline, CDR1 is MRHNA and CDR2 SNTAGT. This CDR3 spans 16 amino acids. This chain's CDR3 is CASSDSKAGGADTQYF. In nucleotides, the CDR3 is TGTGCCAGCAGTGACTCGAAAGCGGGAGGGGCAGATACGCAGTATTTT.

The genes are TRBV5-1 and TRBJ2-7, with D perhaps matching TRBD2 (5 bases). V was clipped by 5 bases and J by 5 bases, with 20 bases between them. Germline V gene sequence: CDR1 SGHRS, CDR2 YFSETQ. The CDR3 has 15 amino acids. CDR3 sequence: CASRSSFGLSDEQYF. The CDR3, as DNA: TGCGCCAGCAGAAGTTCCTTCGGACTGTCTGACGAGCAGTACTTC.

The V and J genes are TRBV5-1 and TRBJ2-1, with D possibly called TRBD1 or TRBD2 (5 bases each). V was pared by 3 bases and J by 6 bases, with 7 bases between. CDR3 length equals 12 residues. Per germline, CDR1 SGHRS and CDR2 YFSETQ. The CDR3 loop is CASSWDANEQFF. The CDR3 DNA reads as TGCGCCAGCAGCTGGGACGCCAATGAGCAGTTCTTC.

The chain uses TRBV29-1 and TRBJ1-1; D is undetermined. Germline V gene lookup returns CDR1 SQVTM and CDR2 ANQGSEA. Trimming took off 3 bases at V and 1 base at J, with 9 bases between the two ends. There are 13 residues in the CDR3. The CDR3 loop reads CSVDLRSNTEAFF. DNA of the CDR3: TGCAGCGTTGATCTTAGGTCGAACACTGAAGCTTTCTTT.

V is TRBV9 and J is TRBJ2-7; D could derive from TRBD1 or TRBD2 (6 bases each). Trimming removed 4 bases at V and 4 bases at J, with 12 bases between. The CDR3 is made up of 13 amino acids. Germline CDR1 and CDR2: SGDLS and YYNGEE. The CDR3 region has the DNA TGTGCCAGCAGCCAAGGGGGGTTTTACGAGCAGTACTTC. Protein sequence: CASSQGGFYEQYF.